This record looks at one TCR beta chain sequence and its context. Its target is not known. Assay used: immunoSEQ multiplex PCR; TCRdb lists only in-frame clones, some missing. The sample shows more than 100,000 clones, roughly 93% of them seen only once. This sample stems from a study of graft-versus-host responses after intestinal transplantation. Germline CDR1 and CDR2: SNHLY and FYNNEI. The CDR3 extends over 14 amino acids. Trimming at V came to 3 bases and at J to 9 bases, leaving 8 bases not matched to a gene. Specimen: unstimulated CD4+ T cells sorted from spleen or lymph node cells, collected before intestinal transplant. The rearrangement joins TRBV2 to TRBJ2-1; 7 positions agree with TRBD2. The TCR comes from a human donor who received an intestinal transplant. The CDR3 DNA reads as TGTGCCAGCAGTGACGGACTAGACGGCGGTGAGCAGTTCTTC. Translating it yields CASSDGLDGGEQFF.